These T cell receptor beta chains were read from a single sample in a study of blood T cell repertoires in COVID-19. Assay used: immunoSEQ multiplex PCR; TCRdb lists only in-frame clones, some missing. The sample has more than 200,000 clones; 88% are singletons. The sequencing input was peripheral blood. The source of these receptors is a man between 65 and 80 years old with acute or convalescent COVID-19. The CDR3 runs from the conserved cysteine through the conserved F or W. The D gene is left open where the match is weak. Size is stated for part of the rows, as once, few or many counts, or as a class when the clone is expanded.

j_call: TRBJ2-7; clone_size: -; v_call: TRBV5-1; d_call: TRBD1; cdr3_aa: CASSLAQGRDEQYF; cdr3_nt: TGCGCCAGCAGCTTGGCACAGGGGCGTGACGAGCAGTACTTC
j_call: TRBJ2-7; clone_size: -; v_call: TRBV18; d_call: TRBD1; cdr3_aa: CASSLDRGEQYF; cdr3_nt: TGTGCCAGCTCCTTGGACAGGGGCGAGCAGTACTTC
j_call: TRBJ2-7; clone_size: -; v_call: TRBV6-2/TRBV6-3; d_call: -; cdr3_aa: CASSYSGTQPLYEQYF; cdr3_nt: TGTGCCAGCAGTTACTCGGGGACTCAACCATTGTACGAGCAGTACTTC
j_call: TRBJ2-1; clone_size: few; v_call: TRBV5-4; d_call: TRBD2; cdr3_aa: CASSPYSGSRYNEQFF; cdr3_nt: TGTGCCAGCAGCCCATATAGCGGGAGCCGGTACAATGAGCAGTTCTTC
j_call: TRBJ1-1; clone_size: -; v_call: TRBV19; d_call: TRBD1; cdr3_aa: CASTRWDRGLVNTEAFF; cdr3_nt: TGTGCCAGTACCCGATGGGACAGGGGGCTTGTGAACACTGAAGCTTTCTTT
j_call: TRBJ1-4; clone_size: -; v_call: TRBV5-1; d_call: -; cdr3_aa: CASSLGTLRNEKLFF; cdr3_nt: TGCGCCAGCAGCCTAGGGACTCTGAGGAATGAAAAACTGTTTTTT
j_call: TRBJ2-7; clone_size: -; v_call: TRBV7-9; d_call: -; cdr3_aa: CASSLTSGYEQYF; cdr3_nt: TGTGCCAGCAGCTTAACCAGCGGCTACGAGCAGTACTTC
j_call: TRBJ2-7; clone_size: -; v_call: TRBV3-1/TRBV3-2; d_call: TRBD1; cdr3_aa: CASSLGQSYEQYF; cdr3_nt: TGTGCCAGCAGCCTGGGACAGAGCTACGAGCAGTACTTC
j_call: TRBJ2-3; clone_size: -; v_call: TRBV11-3; d_call: -; cdr3_aa: CASSPSLTDTQYF; cdr3_nt: TGTGCCAGCAGCCCCAGTCTCACAGATACGCAGTATTTT
j_call: TRBJ2-2; clone_size: -; v_call: TRBV19; d_call: -; cdr3_aa: CASSIDAVGELFF; cdr3_nt: TGTGCCAGTAGTATAGACGCAGTGGGGGAGCTGTTTTTT
j_call: TRBJ2-1; clone_size: -; v_call: TRBV2; d_call: -; cdr3_aa: CASSNPLVDEQFF; cdr3_nt: TGTGCCAGCAGTAACCCTCTAGTAGATGAGCAGTTCTTC
j_call: TRBJ2-1; clone_size: -; v_call: TRBV7-7; d_call: TRBD2; cdr3_aa: CASSLESGRVNEQFF; cdr3_nt: TGTGCTAGCAGCTTAGAGAGCGGGAGGGTCAATGAGCAGTTCTTC
j_call: TRBJ1-5; clone_size: -; v_call: TRBV6-5; d_call: -; cdr3_aa: CASSYSGTRKDQPQHF; cdr3_nt: TGTGCCAGCAGTTACTCGGGGACACGGAAAGATCAGCCCCAGCATTTT
j_call: TRBJ2-7; clone_size: -; v_call: TRBV29-1; d_call: TRBD2; cdr3_aa: CSVKGVAAGLDEQYF; cdr3_nt: TGCAGCGTTAAAGGGGTGGCAGCGGGACTCGACGAGCAGTACTTC
j_call: TRBJ1-5; clone_size: few; v_call: TRBV19; d_call: -; cdr3_aa: CASSIPWGDSNQPQHF; cdr3_nt: TGTGCCAGTAGTATACCTTGGGGGGACAGCAATCAGCCCCAGCATTTT
j_call: TRBJ1-3; clone_size: -; v_call: TRBV30; d_call: TRBD1; cdr3_aa: CAWRKQGAQGNTIYF; cdr3_nt: TGTGCCTGGAGGAAACAGGGGGCGCAAGGAAACACCATATATTTT
j_call: TRBJ2-3; clone_size: -; v_call: TRBV5-1; d_call: -; cdr3_aa: CASSGASGTDTQYF; cdr3_nt: TGCGCCAGCAGCGGAGCCTCCGGCACAGATACGCAGTATTTT
j_call: TRBJ2-2; clone_size: once; v_call: TRBV6-5; d_call: -; cdr3_aa: CASKESDTGELFF; cdr3_nt: TGTGCCAGCAAGGAGTCAGACACCGGGGAGCTGTTTTTT
j_call: TRBJ2-1; clone_size: -; v_call: TRBV27; d_call: -; cdr3_aa: CASSLSGGRERRNEQFF; cdr3_nt: TGTGCCAGCAGTTTATCAGGGGGGCGGGAGCGTCGTAATGAGCAGTTCTTC
j_call: TRBJ2-2; clone_size: -; v_call: TRBV6-4; d_call: -; cdr3_aa: CASREEGNTGELFF; cdr3_nt: TGTGCCAGCAGGGAAGAGGGGAACACCGGGGAGCTGTTTTTT
j_call: TRBJ1-1; clone_size: -; v_call: TRBV7-9; d_call: -; cdr3_aa: CASRFLSHTEAFF; cdr3_nt: TGTGCCAGCAGGTTCCTCTCCCACACTGAAGCTTTCTTT
j_call: TRBJ2-1; clone_size: -; v_call: TRBV30; d_call: TRBD1; cdr3_aa: CAWTHLPGQEFNEQFF; cdr3_nt: TGTGCCTGGACCCATCTACCGGGACAGGAGTTCAATGAGCAGTTCTTC
j_call: TRBJ1-3; clone_size: -; v_call: TRBV2; d_call: TRBD1; cdr3_aa: CASSVGQRNTIYF; cdr3_nt: TGTGCCAGCAGTGTGGGACAGCGAAACACCATATATTTT